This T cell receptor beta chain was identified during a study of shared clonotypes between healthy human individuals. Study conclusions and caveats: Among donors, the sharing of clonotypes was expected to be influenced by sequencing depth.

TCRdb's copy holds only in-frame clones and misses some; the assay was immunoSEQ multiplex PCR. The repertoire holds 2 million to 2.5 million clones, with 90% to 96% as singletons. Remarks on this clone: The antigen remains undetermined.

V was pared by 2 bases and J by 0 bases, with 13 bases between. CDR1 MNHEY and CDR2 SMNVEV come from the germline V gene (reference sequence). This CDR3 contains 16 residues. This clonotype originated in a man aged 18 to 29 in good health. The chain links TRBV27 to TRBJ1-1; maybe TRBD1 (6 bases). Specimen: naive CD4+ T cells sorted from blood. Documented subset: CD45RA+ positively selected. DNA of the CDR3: TGTGCCAGCAGTTTACGGTCAGGGGCGATGAACACTGAAGCTTTCTTT. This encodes CASSLRSGAMNTEAFF.